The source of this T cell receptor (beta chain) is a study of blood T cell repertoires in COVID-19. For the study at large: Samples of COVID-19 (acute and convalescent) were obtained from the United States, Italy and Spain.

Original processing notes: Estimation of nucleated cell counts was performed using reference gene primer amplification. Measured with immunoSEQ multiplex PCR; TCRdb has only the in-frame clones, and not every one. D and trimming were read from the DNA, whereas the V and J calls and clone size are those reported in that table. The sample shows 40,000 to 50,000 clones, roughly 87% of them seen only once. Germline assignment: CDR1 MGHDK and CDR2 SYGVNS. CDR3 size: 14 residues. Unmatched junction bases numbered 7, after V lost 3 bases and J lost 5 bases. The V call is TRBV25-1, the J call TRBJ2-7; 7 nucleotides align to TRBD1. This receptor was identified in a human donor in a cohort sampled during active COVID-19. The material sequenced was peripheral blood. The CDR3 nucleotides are TGTGCCAGCAGTGAGTTGCAGGGGGTTAACGAGCAGTACTTC. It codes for CASSELQGVNEQYF.